These 14 T cell receptor beta chains were all obtained from the same sample, sequenced in a study of blood T cells in healthy people across ages. A sample-barcoded 5' primer and a J-beta primer mix were used in a second PCR of roughly 7 to 11 cycles. TCRdb itself ran the 5' RACE reads through MiXCR, one entry per CDR3 protein. This sample carries roughly 1,800,000 distinct CDR3 sequences, around half of them seen once, and the ten largest clones take roughly 2%. The sequencing input was blood. Every receptor here comes from a woman in her forties in good health.

This chain uses TRBV20-1 with TRBJ1-2, with 10 bases that match TRBD1. The CDR3 consists of 13 residues. The V and J ends lost 7 bases and 5 bases, in that order; junction bases with no gene match: 7. Looked up from germline, CDR1 is DFQATT and CDR2 is SNEGSKA (reference sequence). The CDR3 nucleotides read TGCAGTGGCTTGGACAGGGGGTTATATGGCTACACCTTC. Protein sequence: CSGLDRGLYGYTF.

The chain uses TRBV9 and TRBJ1-6; TRBD1 agrees at 7 bases. The CDR3 has 14 amino acids. From germline, CDR1 is SGDLS and CDR2 YYNGEE. The ends lost 6 bases at V and 12 bases at J; junction bases unmatched: 12. CDR3 coding DNA: TGTGCCAGCACCCTCGGGGACAGAGAGGGACCCCTCCACTTT. Amino acids: CASTLGDREGPLHF.

V usage is TRBV7-2 and J usage is TRBJ1-6; D remains ambiguous. Germline values: CDR1 SGHTA, CDR2 FQGNSA. V was pared by 7 bases and J by 10 bases, with 11 bases between. The CDR3 sequence is 12 residues long. CDR3 in amino acids: CASTNGVSPLHF. As DNA, the CDR3 is TGTGCCAGCACCAACGGGGTCTCACCCCTCCACTTT.

The CDR3 loop reads CASRRLAAAQETQYF. In DNA form, the CDR3 reads TGTGCCAGCAGGAGACTAGCCGCGGCCCAAGAGACCCAGTACTTC. The gene calls are TRBV11-2 and TRBJ2-5, with TRBD2 matching 7 bases. V gave up 6 bases and J gave up 1 base; unmatched junction bases: 8. Germline loops: CDR1 SGHAT, CDR2 FQNNGV. The length of the CDR3 is 15 residues.

The CDR3 sequence is CASSYRGQGSSYTF. Written as DNA, the CDR3 is TGTGCCAGCAGTTACCGGGGACAGGGAAGTAGCTACACCTTC. V usage is TRBV6-6 and J usage is TRBJ1-2; 9 nucleotides align to TRBD1. Trimming at V came to 2 bases and at J to 9 bases, leaving 7 bases not matched to a gene. Germline V gives CDR1 MNHNY, CDR2 SVGAGI (reference sequence). CDR3 size: 14 residues.

The chain links TRBV11-2 to TRBJ1-4; a possible D gene is TRBD1 (5 bases). The ends were cut back, 7 bases at V and 8 bases at J, with 17 bases in the middle. CDR1 is SGHAT, CDR2 FQNNGV, per germline. CDR3 length: 14 residues. This CDR3 reads CASTSSQGPEKLFF. Written as DNA, the CDR3 is TGTGCCAGCACCTCCTCCCAGGGACCCGAAAAACTGTTTTTT.

The chain is built from TRBV27 and TRBJ2-1; 9 positions match TRBD1. The closer fit of TRBJ2-7 to the DNA end suggests the J call may be wrong. Germline CDR1 and CDR2: MNHEY and SMNVEV (reference sequence). The CDR3 has 17 residues. Here the CDR3 reads CASSPQRTGAGYNEQYF. CDR3 nucleotide sequence: TGTGCCAGCAGTCCACAGAGGACAGGGGCCGGCTACAATGAGCAGTACTTC.

The V and J genes are TRBV6-6 and TRBJ1-6, with 7 bases matching TRBD1. CDR3 length equals 16 residues. Germline CDR1 is MNHNY and CDR2 is SVGAGI (reference sequence). Unmatched junction bases numbered 11, after V lost 7 bases and J lost 5 bases. This CDR3 reads CASTAGQLGHNSPLHF. The CDR3 coding sequence is TGTGCCAGCACCGCGGGACAGTTGGGCCATAATTCACCCCTCCACTTT.

The gene calls are TRBV20-1 and TRBJ1-6; D unresolved. Trimming left V 0 bases short and J 8 bases short, with 14 bases between. CDR1 is DFQATT, CDR2 SNEGSKA, per germline (reference sequence). There are 15 residues in the CDR3. The CDR3 nucleotides are TGCAGTGCTAGAGATATGGCGCGGGCTTATTCACCCCTCCACTTT. Its protein is CSARDMARAYSPLHF.

This clonotype occurred a few times. The rearrangement links TRBV6-1 to TRBJ2-5; either TRBD1 or TRBD2 may supply D (5 bases each). Trimming stripped 5 bases from V and 5 bases from J, with 15 bases between. Germline assignment: CDR1 MNHNS and CDR2 SASEGT. The CDR3 runs 14 residues. For the CDR3, the DNA is TGTGCCAGCAGTCGGTCTGGGGGATGGGAGACCCAGTACTTC. It yields the protein CASSRSGGWETQYF.

The genes are TRBV7-9 and TRBJ1-4, with D uncertain. Trimming left V 5 bases short and J 8 bases short, with 12 bases between. Germline CDR1 and CDR2: SEHNR and FQNEAQ (reference sequence). The CDR3 runs to 13 residues. CDR3 DNA: TGTGCCAGCAGCCCCTTTATCCAAGAAAAACTGTTTTTT. This encodes CASSPFIQEKLFF.

The table lists this clonotype with a count of one. The chain joins TRBV5-6 to TRBJ2-7; 11 bases align to TRBD2. Losses at the gene ends were 1 base for V and 3 bases for J; bases not matched to a gene: 9. Germline CDR1 and CDR2: SGHDT and YYEEEE. The CDR3 covers 17 residues. The CDR3 DNA reads TGTGCCAGCAGCTTGTTCCGTAGCGGGGGGGATGACTACGAGCAGTACTTC. Its protein is CASSLFRSGGDDYEQYF.

This clonotype has only a few counts. One junction end disagrees with the germline gene, perhaps due to a read error. V usage is TRBV7-6 and J usage is TRBJ2-5; 7 bases line up with TRBD2. Germline V CDR1 and CDR2: SGHVS, FNYEAQ. The CDR3 covers 18 residues. CDR3 coding DNA: TGTACCAGCAGCCCGGAGTTCGAGAGCGGGGAACTACAAGAGACCCAGTACTTC. The encoded protein is CTSSPEFESGELQETQYF.

The V gene is TRBV20-1, the J gene TRBJ1-6, with D possibly being TRBD1 (5 bases). Trimming removed 0 bases at V and 0 bases at J, with 15 bases between. In germline, CDR1 is DFQATT, CDR2 SNEGSKA (reference sequence). This CDR3 comprises 18 residues. The DNA of the CDR3 is TGCAGTGCTAGAGAAGGCAGGGTACAAGGCTCCTATAATTCACCCCTCCACTTT. This sequence encodes CSAREGRVQGSYNSPLHF.